Reported below is one T cell receptor (beta chain). Its cognate antigen is unknown. PCR used 60 Vbeta primers and 13 Jbeta primers. Original data processing: Tens of millions of unique TCR beta chains, 10 million to 13 million of them shared, were counted by a later analysis. The table came from immunoSEQ multiplex PCR; TCRdb's copy has only in-frame clones and leaves some out. The DNA was the basis for D and trimming; V, J and clone size are from that table. The sample contains under 200,000 clones, roughly 85% of which appear only once. From germline, CDR1 is MNHEY and CDR2 SMNVEV (reference sequence). The CDR3 is made up of 15 amino acids. V was cut by 4 bases and J by 0 bases, with 10 bases left in between. The data belong to a study of cytomegalovirus exposure and HLA in healthy donors. General study findings and limits: Reports showed the classifier diagnosing cytomegalovirus status with high specificity and sensitivity.

The source material was PBMCs. The source of this sequence is a woman between 50 and 59 years old in good health and CMV-seronegative. The genes are TRBV27 and TRBJ1-5; possibly TRBD1 for D (6 bases). CDR3 DNA: TGTGCCAGCAGTTGGACAGCGTATAGCAATCAGCCCCAGCATTTT. This gives the protein CASSWTAYSNQPQHF.